This is a list of T cell receptor beta chains from one sample in a study of CD8 T cells in Susac syndrome. Using its own MiXCR run on the immunoSEQ multiplex PCR reads, TCRdb lists one record per CDR3 protein. The table includes approximately 100,000 distinct CDR3 sequences, 80% to 95% detected once. Sequencing input: CD4+ T cells from PBMCs. These TCRs come from a human donor in good health. Both conserved end residues are part of each CDR3. The order of the fields is J gene, D gene, V gene, clone size, CDR3 DNA, CDR3 protein. D genes are given only for firm matches. Size is stated for part of the rows, as once, few or many counts, or as a class when the clone is expanded.

>TRBJ2-1|-|TRBV24-1|-
TGTGCCACCAGTGGAGCGGGTAGCAATGAGCAGTTCTTC
CATSGAGSNEQFF
>TRBJ1-2|TRBD1|TRBV5-6|-
TGTGCCAGCAGCTGGAAGGGGGCCGGGGGCTACACCTTC
CASSWKGAGGYTF
>TRBJ2-2|-|TRBV29-1|-
TGCAGCGTTGAAGGTGACTCCACCGGGGAGCTGTTTTTT
CSVEGDSTGELFF
>TRBJ2-6|-|TRBV7-3|-
TGTGCCAGCAGCTGGGAAGACTCTGGGGCCAACGTCCTGACTTTC
CASSWEDSGANVLTF
>TRBJ2-3|TRBD2|TRBV20-1|-
TGCAGTGCTAGAGGGGCTAGCGGGGTAGATACGCAGTATTTT
CSARGASGVDTQYF
>TRBJ2-3|TRBD2|TRBV2|-
TGTGCCAGCAGTGGACTAGCGGGAGCAGATACGCAGTATTTT
CASSGLAGADTQYF
>TRBJ2-7|-|TRBV20-1|-
TGCAGTGCTAGGTCTATCTTAGGGTCCTACGAGCAGTACTTC
CSARSILGSYEQYF
>TRBJ2-3|-|TRBV19|-
TGTGCCAGTGGTCTGGCAGAACTTTTAGATACGCAGTATTTT
CASGLAELLDTQYF
>TRBJ1-2|-|TRBV28|-
TGTGCCAGCAGTTTAAGCGTGAACCATGGCTACACCTTC
CASSLSVNHGYTF
>TRBJ2-6|TRBD1|TRBV6-6|-
TGTGCCAGCAGCCCCGACAGGGTCGGCGTCCTGACTTTC
CASSPDRVGVLTF
>TRBJ2-3|TRBD1|TRBV9|-
TGTGCCAGCAGCGCGGACAGGCCAGATACGCAGTATTTT
CASSADRPDTQYF
>TRBJ2-1|-|TRBV4-1|-
TGCGCCAGCAGCCAAGTTTCGGGGCTCAACAATGAGCAGTTCTTC
CASSQVSGLNNEQFF
>TRBJ2-7|-|TRBV18|-
TGTGCCAGCTCACCTAAGCGTGACTCCTACGAGCAGTACTTC
CASSPKRDSYEQYF
>TRBJ2-7|TRBD1|TRBV6-2/TRBV6-3|-
TGTGCCAGCAGCCGGATTAGGACAGGGGCGGCCCGCTACGAGCAGTACTTC
CASSRIRTGAARYEQYF
>TRBJ2-1|TRBD1|TRBV4-3|once
TGCGCCAGCAGCCAAGACTGGGACAGGGTCCTTTCCAATGAGCAGTTCTTC
CASSQDWDRVLSNEQFF
>TRBJ2-1|-|TRBV7-2|-
TGTGCCAGCAGCTTAGAGAAGCGGGCATACAATGAGCAGTTCTTC
CASSLEKRAYNEQFF
>TRBJ2-2|-|TRBV7-8|-
TGTGCCAGCAGCTTCGACAGCTTGGAGCTGTTTTTT
CASSFDSLELFF
>TRBJ1-2|-|TRBV7-8|-
TGTGCCAGCAGCTTAGCTCCGGACAACTATGGCTACACCTTC
CASSLAPDNYGYTF
>TRBJ2-2|TRBD1|TRBV9|-
TGTGCCAGCAGGCCAGGGGGCCTTGGCGGTAATCCCGGGGAGCTGTTTTTT
CASRPGGLGGNPGELFF
>TRBJ2-7|-|TRBV6-2/TRBV6-3|-
TGTGCCAGCAGTTACCACCGACAGCAGGGAGGCCCGAACCTTTACGAGCAGTACTTC
CASSYHRQQGGPNLYEQYF
>TRBJ1-5|TRBD1|TRBV6-2/TRBV6-3|-
TGTGCCAGCAGTTCCCGGGGACAGGGGGCTCGTCAGCCCCAGCATTTT
CASSSRGQGARQPQHF
>TRBJ1-1|TRBD1|TRBV29-1|-
TGCAGCGTTCGGGACAGGGTGTATGCTTTCTTT
CSVRDRVYAFF
>TRBJ1-1|-|TRBV30|-
TGTGCCTGGAGTAAGCAGGGGTGGAGCACTGAAGCTTTCTTT
CAWSKQGWSTEAFF
>TRBJ2-6|-|TRBV7-9|-
TGTGCCAGCAGCTTCCTAGAAATCTCTGGGGCCAACGTCCTGACTTTC
CASSFLEISGANVLTF
>TRBJ1-1|-|TRBV5-1|-
TGCGCCAGCAGCCCGACCAACTCTGAAGCTTTCTTT
CASSPTNSEAFF
>TRBJ2-5|-|TRBV18|-
TGTGCCAGCTCACCACCCTACGAGACCCAGTACTTC
CASSPPYETQYF
>TRBJ2-7|-|TRBV20-1|-
TGCAGTGCTAGGGCACCGGCTCAGACCTCCTACGAGCAGTACTTC
CSARAPAQTSYEQYF
>TRBJ1-5|TRBD1|TRBV5-1|-
TGCGCCAGCAGCAGGACTGGACAGGGGGATCAGCCCCAGCATTTT
CASSRTGQGDQPQHF
>TRBJ2-5|-|TRBV6-2/TRBV6-3|-
TGTGCCAGCAGTTCCCGAACCAGGGAAGAGACCCAGTACTTC
CASSSRTREETQYF
>TRBJ2-1|TRBD1|TRBV18|-
TGTGCCAGCACAGCTAGGGCCCGGGACAGTCTATCCTACAATGAGCAGTTCTTC
CASTARARDSLSYNEQFF
>TRBJ1-5|TRBD1|TRBV19|-
TGTGCCAGTAGTCCCTACGCGGACAGGTTTGATCAGCCCCAGCATTTT
CASSPYADRFDQPQHF
>TRBJ2-3|-|TRBV24-1|-
TGTGCCACCAGTGGCTCCACAGATACGCAGTATTTT
CATSGSTDTQYF
>TRBJ2-2|-|TRBV5-1|-
TGCGCCAGCAGCCCCGAACGGATCAACACCGGGGAGCTGTTTTTT
CASSPERINTGELFF
>TRBJ2-5|TRBD1|TRBV12-3/TRBV12-4|-
TGTGCCAGCAGCTCCTTGTGGGACAGGGGGCAAGAGACCCAGTACTTC
CASSSLWDRGQETQYF
>TRBJ1-1|-|TRBV12-3/TRBV12-4|-
TGTGCCAGCAGTAAGACAGGCCTGAACACTGAAGCTTTCTTT
CASSKTGLNTEAFF
>TRBJ2-1|-|TRBV5-4|-
TGTGCCAGCAGCCAGGGGATAAGCTCCTACAATGAGCAGTTCTTC
CASSQGISSYNEQFF
>TRBJ2-7|-|TRBV7-2|-
TGTGCCAGCAGCTTAGGGGCAGCATCCTACGAGCAGTACTTC
CASSLGAASYEQYF
>TRBJ1-6|-|TRBV6-2/TRBV6-3|-
TGTGCCAGCAGTTACCCGGATTCACCCCTCCACTTT
CASSYPDSPLHF
>TRBJ2-6|-|TRBV27|-
TGTGCCAGCACTTCGGGCAGCTCTGGGGCCAACGTCCTGACTTTC
CASTSGSSGANVLTF
>TRBJ1-2|-|TRBV16|once
TGTGCCAGCAGCCAAGACTCAGGGATTTCCTCTAACTATGGCTACACCTTC
CASSQDSGISSNYGYTF
>TRBJ2-7|-|TRBV7-2|-
TGTGCCAGCAGCACTCACTCCTACGAGCAGTACTTC
CASSTHSYEQYF